Described below is a single T cell receptor beta chain sequence and its context. This specimen belongs to a study of blood T cell repertoires in COVID-19. Study as a whole: The analysed material was cDNA or gDNA that came from T cells, B-cell-depleted T cells, or PBMCs.

The V gene's germline CDR1 is LNHDA and CDR2 SQIVND (reference sequence). This CDR3 is 15 amino acids long. V was trimmed by 7 bases and J by 5 bases, leaving 20 bases between them. Repertoires were generated with immunoSEQ multiplex PCR, while TCRdb's copy carries only in-frame clones and drops some. The sample consists of around 130,000 clones, 86% of them appearing once. Input material: peripheral blood. The V gene is TRBV19, the J gene TRBJ2-5; D perhaps matches TRBD2 (5 bases). This sequence was found in a woman in her 50s who had recovered from COVID-19. The CDR3 region is CASTPKSGSRETQYF. DNA of the CDR3: TGTGCCAGTACCCCCAAGTCGGGGAGTCGGGAGACCCAGTACTTC.